This TCR beta chain was identified during a study of T-cell reconstitution after alpha-beta-depleted transplantation in children. Findings and limits, study-wide: Newly produced T cells mostly accounted for T-cell counts and diversity one year post-transplant. Two months or so post-transplant, alpha-beta T cells reportedly derived from several hundred expanded graft clones.

The library targeted TCRbeta and was prepared with unique molecular identifiers. TCRdb re-called the PCR reads through MiXCR, storing one row per CDR3 protein. The table records hundreds of thousands of distinct CDR3 sequences, more than 20% of them present only once. The CDR3 length is 15 residues. CDR1 and CDR2 (germline): MNHEY, SMNVEV (reference sequence). Trimming cost V 5 bases and J 3 bases; bases outside gene matches: 6. This clonotype was found a few times. The antigen is not known. The chain has TRBV27 and TRBJ1-5; 8 bases line up with TRBD1. The TCR comes from a female patient between 2 and 10 years old who had a stem cell transplant for congenital amegakaryocytic thrombocytopenia, so the T cells may come from the graft donor. The material was PBMCs, mostly from graft donor cells, obtained 360 days after TCRalphabeta/CD19-depleted stem cell transplant. The CDR3 reads CASSLGTGPNQPQHF. Written as DNA, the CDR3 is TGTGCCAGCAGTCTCGGGACAGGTCCCAATCAGCCCCAGCATTTT.